Listed below are T cell receptor beta chains from one sample, sequenced in a study of cytomegalovirus exposure and HLA in healthy donors. Clones were read by immunoSEQ multiplex PCR, and TCRdb kept only the in-frame ones, dropping some. This sample has some 160,000 clones; around 73% occur once, and the top ten carry around 1.4%. The specimen sequenced was PBMCs. The receptors come from a male donor in good health and CMV-seronegative. CDR3s include the opening cysteine and the closing phenylalanine or tryptophan. D genes are given only for firm matches. Clone size is given for some rows only: seen once, a few or many times, or a class if the clone is expanded.

clone_size	v_call	d_call	j_call	cdr3_aa	cdr3_nt
NA	TRBV28	NA	TRBJ2-3	CAVRSGFSSTDTQYF	TGTGCCGTTCGTTCGGGATTTTCTAGCACAGATACGCAGTATTTT
NA	TRBV7-8	NA	TRBJ1-1	CASSFEGRTEAFF	TGTGCCAGCAGCTTCGAGGGTCGGACTGAAGCTTTCTTT
NA	TRBV5-4	NA	TRBJ2-3	CASSLVETGTDTQYF	TGTGCCAGCAGCTTGGTTGAGACAGGCACAGATACGCAGTATTTT
NA	TRBV29-1	TRBD1	TRBJ2-7	CSVGTGNSYEQYF	TGCAGCGTCGGGACAGGTAACTCCTACGAGCAGTACTTC
NA	TRBV5-6	TRBD2	TRBJ2-5	CASSLEAGEGGETQYF	TGTGCCAGCAGCTTGGAAGCGGGAGAGGGGGGAGAGACCCAGTACTTC
NA	TRBV5-1	TRBD1	TRBJ2-3	CASSADRGRTDTQYF	TGCGCCAGCAGCGCCGACAGGGGCAGGACAGATACGCAGTATTTT
NA	TRBV18	NA	TRBJ2-2	CASSPYPGLGSAGELFF	TGTGCCAGCTCACCATATCCGGGACTCGGATCAGCCGGGGAGCTGTTTTTT
few	TRBV5-4	TRBD1	TRBJ2-5	CASSLRDRGRGQYF	TGTGCCAGCAGCTTGAGGGACAGGGGGCGCGGACAGTACTTC
few	TRBV21-1	NA	TRBJ2-7	CASSKAKRGFYEQYF	TGTGCCAGCAGCAAAGCAAAGCGGGGGTTCTACGAGCAGTACTTC
NA	TRBV19	TRBD2	TRBJ2-1	CASSLRTSGSSYNEQFF	TGTGCCAGTAGTCTACGGACTAGCGGGAGCTCCTACAATGAGCAGTTCTTC
NA	TRBV7-8	NA	TRBJ1-5	CASSATGQNNQPQHF	TGTGCCAGCAGCGCAACTGGACAGAACAATCAGCCCCAGCATTTT
NA	TRBV2	NA	TRBJ2-5	CASRIGDFGSYQETQYF	TGTGCCAGCAGAATTGGGGACTTCGGGTCGTACCAAGAGACCCAGTACTTC
NA	TRBV6-5	NA	TRBJ2-7	CASSYSSRLSYEQYF	TGTGCCAGCAGTTACTCGAGCAGGCTATCCTACGAGCAGTACTTC
NA	TRBV18	TRBD2	TRBJ2-7	CASSPREGLAYEQYF	TGTGCCAGCTCACCAAGGGAGGGGTTAGCCTACGAGCAGTACTTC
few	TRBV10-3	TRBD2	TRBJ2-3	CAISGGLAGVRDTQYF	TGTGCCATCAGTGGGGGACTAGCGGGAGTCAGGGATACGCAGTATTTT
NA	TRBV6-6	NA	TRBJ2-5	CASSPGLTSFGETQYF	TGTGCCAGCAGTCCAGGCCTAACTAGTTTCGGGGAGACCCAGTACTTC
NA	TRBV27	NA	TRBJ2-7	CASSFGRESYEQYF	TGTGCCAGCAGTTTCGGCAGGGAATCCTACGAGCAGTACTTC
once	TRBV4-3	NA	TRBJ1-1	CASSQGEGLNTEAFF	TGCGCCAGCAGCCAAGGAGAGGGATTGAACACTGAAGCTTTCTTT
NA	TRBV19	TRBD2	TRBJ2-1	CASSRGTSDDNEQFF	TGTGCCAGTAGTAGAGGGACTAGCGATGACAATGAGCAGTTCTTC
NA	TRBV7-9	NA	TRBJ2-4	CASSLDQGNIQYF	TGTGCCAGCAGCTTAGACCAGGGAAACATTCAGTACTTC
NA	TRBV30	NA	TRBJ1-1	CAWSVPGGAFF	TGTGCCTGGAGTGTACCCGGGGGAGCTTTCTTT
few	TRBV25-1	NA	TRBJ1-4	CASITGGGAVNEKLFF	TGTGCCAGCATTACTGGGGGGGGCGCGGTTAATGAAAAACTGTTTTTT
once	TRBV9	NA	TRBJ2-7	CASSTWDNPYEQYF	TGTGCCAGCAGCACCTGGGACAATCCCTACGAGCAGTACTTC
NA	TRBV5-4	TRBD1	TRBJ1-2	CASSTKDRGHDGYTF	TGTGCCAGCAGCACTAAGGACAGGGGGCACGATGGCTACACCTTC
NA	TRBV7-3	TRBD2	TRBJ2-1	CASSCGTSGRGNEQFF	TGTGCCAGCAGCTGCGGGACTAGCGGGAGGGGCAATGAGCAGTTCTTC
NA	TRBV7-3	TRBD2	TRBJ2-1	CASSGTSGSSDEQFF	TGTGCCAGCAGCGGGACTAGCGGGAGTTCCGATGAGCAGTTCTTC
NA	TRBV6-6	TRBD1	TRBJ1-5	CASSPTGGEGNQPQHF	TGTGCCAGCAGTCCAACAGGGGGCGAGGGCAATCAGCCCCAGCATTTT
NA	TRBV6-4	TRBD2	TRBJ2-1	CASSDVGGPRNEQFF	TGTGCCAGCAGTGACGTGGGAGGGCCGCGGAATGAGCAGTTCTTC
NA	TRBV2	NA	TRBJ1-2	CASSEARGAYGYTF	TGTGCCAGCAGTGAAGCCAGGGGCGCCTATGGCTACACCTTC
NA	TRBV4-3	TRBD2	TRBJ2-3	CASSQEGLPTDTQYF	TGCGCCAGCAGCCAAGAGGGACTACCCACAGATACGCAGTATTTT
NA	TRBV4-2	NA	TRBJ2-6	CASSAEGPTSGANVLTF	TGTGCCAGCAGCGCGGAGGGGCCGACCTCTGGGGCCAACGTCCTGACTTTC
NA	TRBV6-1	TRBD1	TRBJ1-4	CASTSGTANEKLFF	TGTGCCAGCACGTCGGGGACAGCTAATGAAAAACTGTTTTTT
NA	TRBV6-5	NA	TRBJ1-5	CASSYSGVGQPQHF	TGTGCCAGCAGTTATTCGGGGGTAGGGCAGCCCCAGCATTTT
NA	TRBV6-1	NA	TRBJ1-2	CASSQSTGYGYTF	TGTGCCAGCAGTCAGTCGACGGGCTATGGCTACACCTTC
NA	TRBV19	TRBD1	TRBJ2-7	CASRQGIRESEQYF	TGTGCCAGCAGACAGGGGATACGTGAGAGCGAGCAGTACTTC
NA	TRBV7-6	TRBD2	TRBJ2-2	CASSPGTSGSGELFF	TGTGCCAGCAGCCCCGGGACTAGCGGTTCCGGGGAGCTGTTTTTT
once	TRBV7-3	TRBD1	TRBJ2-3	CASSHRDRGFADTQYF	TGTGCCAGCAGCCATCGGGACAGGGGATTTGCAGATACGCAGTATTTT
NA	TRBV20-1	NA	TRBJ1-1	CSARAWPEAFF	TGCAGTGCTAGAGCGTGGCCTGAAGCTTTCTTT
NA	TRBV19	NA	TRBJ1-5	CATRWGGDQPQHF	TGTGCCACCCGATGGGGGGGAGATCAGCCCCAGCATTTT
NA	TRBV18	TRBD1	TRBJ2-1	CASSPGQVPPNEQFF	TGTGCCAGCTCACCGGGACAGGTGCCTCCCAATGAGCAGTTCTTC
few	TRBV7-2	TRBD1	TRBJ2-1	CASSPSGGNEQFF	TGTGCCAGCAGCCCATCAGGGGGCAATGAGCAGTTCTTC
NA	TRBV9	TRBD2	TRBJ2-1	CASSVFSNGGNEQFF	TGTGCCAGCAGCGTATTTTCGAACGGGGGGAATGAGCAGTTCTTC
NA	TRBV7-9	NA	TRBJ1-6	CASSLGSGNYSPLHF	TGTGCCAGCAGCTTGGGGAGCGGGAATTATTCACCCCTCCACTTT
NA	TRBV28	NA	TRBJ2-5	CASSLSEIEATQYF	TGTGCCAGCAGTTTGTCGGAGATTGAGGCGACCCAGTACTTC
NA	TRBV6-6	TRBD2	TRBJ2-7	CASSMAGVSYEQYF	TGTGCCAGCAGTATGGCGGGGGTCTCCTACGAGCAGTACTTC
NA	TRBV7-7	NA	TRBJ2-7	CASSLGRAGDEQYF	TGTGCTAGCAGCTTAGGTCGGGCAGGGGACGAGCAGTACTTC
NA	TRBV5-1	TRBD2	TRBJ2-7	CASSRDYYEQYF	TGCGCCAGCAGCCGGGACTACTACGAGCAGTACTTC
NA	TRBV11-2	NA	TRBJ2-7	CASSPNTGFYEQYF	TGTGCCAGCAGCCCGAATACAGGGTTCTACGAGCAGTACTTC
NA	TRBV5-1	NA	TRBJ2-1	CASSLDSGLPYNEQFF	TGCGCCAGCAGCTTGGATAGCGGACTTCCCTACAATGAGCAGTTCTTC
NA	TRBV21-1	NA	TRBJ2-7	CASSKGGSESSYEQYF	TGTGCCAGCAGCAAAGGGGGTAGCGAGAGCTCCTACGAGCAGTACTTC
NA	TRBV6-5	TRBD1	TRBJ2-7	CASSSDRGSYEQYF	TGTGCCAGCAGTTCCGACAGGGGCTCCTACGAGCAGTACTTC
NA	TRBV28	NA	TRBJ2-7	CASRMEGNYEQYF	TGTGCCAGCAGAATGGAGGGGAACTACGAGCAGTACTTC
few	TRBV19	NA	TRBJ1-5	CASSRERDQPQHF	TGTGCCAGTAGTAGGGAGAGGGATCAGCCCCAGCATTTT
NA	TRBV21-1	NA	TRBJ2-7	CASSIDRGPRVEQYF	TGTGCCAGCAGCATTGACAGGGGTCCGCGGGTCGAGCAGTACTTC
NA	TRBV6-4	TRBD1	TRBJ2-1	CASSGTGENEQFF	TGTGCCAGCAGTGGGACAGGGGAAAATGAGCAGTTCTTC
once	TRBV4-3	NA	TRBJ2-7	CASSQGRDRHSYEQYF	TGCGCCAGCAGCCAAGGGAGGGACCGGCACTCCTACGAGCAGTACTTC
NA	TRBV4-2	TRBD1	TRBJ1-2	CASSQDRQGANYGYTF	TGTGCCAGCAGCCAAGATCGGCAGGGGGCAAACTATGGCTACACCTTC
NA	TRBV5-4	TRBD2	TRBJ2-7	CASSLREGYEQYF	TGTGCCAGCAGCTTGCGGGAGGGCTACGAGCAGTACTTC
NA	TRBV7-3	TRBD2	TRBJ2-5	CASSFTSGQTQYF	TGTGCCAGCAGCTTTACTAGCGGGCAGACCCAGTACTTC